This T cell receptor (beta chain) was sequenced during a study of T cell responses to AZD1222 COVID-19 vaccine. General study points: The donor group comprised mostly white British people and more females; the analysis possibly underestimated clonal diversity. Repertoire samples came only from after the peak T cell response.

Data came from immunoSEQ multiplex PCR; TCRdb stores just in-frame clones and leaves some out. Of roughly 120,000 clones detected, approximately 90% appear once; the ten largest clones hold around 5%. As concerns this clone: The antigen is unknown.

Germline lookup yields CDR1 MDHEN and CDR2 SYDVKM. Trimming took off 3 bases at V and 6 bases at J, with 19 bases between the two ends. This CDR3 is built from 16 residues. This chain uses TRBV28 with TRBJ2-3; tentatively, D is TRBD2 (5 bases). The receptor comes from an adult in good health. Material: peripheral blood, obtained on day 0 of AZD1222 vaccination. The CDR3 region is CASSLAGSAGVDTQYF. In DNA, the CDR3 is TGTGCCAGCAGTTTGGCGGGCTCCGCCGGGGTGGATACGCAGTATTTT.